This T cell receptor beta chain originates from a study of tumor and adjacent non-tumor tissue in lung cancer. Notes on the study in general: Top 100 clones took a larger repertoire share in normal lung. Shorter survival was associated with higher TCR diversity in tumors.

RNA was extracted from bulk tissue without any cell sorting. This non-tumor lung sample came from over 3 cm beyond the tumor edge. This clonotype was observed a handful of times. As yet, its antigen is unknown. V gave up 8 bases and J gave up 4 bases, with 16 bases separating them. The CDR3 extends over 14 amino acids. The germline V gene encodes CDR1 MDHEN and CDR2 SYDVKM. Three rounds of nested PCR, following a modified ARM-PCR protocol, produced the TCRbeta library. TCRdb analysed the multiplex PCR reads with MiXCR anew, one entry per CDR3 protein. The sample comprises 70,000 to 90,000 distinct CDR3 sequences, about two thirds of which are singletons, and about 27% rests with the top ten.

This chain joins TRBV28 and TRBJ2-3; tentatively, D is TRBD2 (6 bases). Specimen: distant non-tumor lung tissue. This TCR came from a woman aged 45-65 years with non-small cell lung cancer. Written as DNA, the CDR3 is TGTGCCAGCGGGGAGGCTAGTCCTCCAGATACGCAGTATTTT. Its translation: CASGEASPPDTQYF.